The T cell receptor (beta chain) described here comes from a study of blood T cells in healthy people across ages. General study points: No one knew whether donors had CMV, which possibly confounded expanded clonotype changes. Older age went with lower TCR beta diversity per million T cells, in a roughly linear way.

As regards this clonotype: Its antigen is currently unknown.

Sample-barcoded 5' priming and a J-beta primer mix drove a second PCR of roughly 6 to 12 cycles. TCRdb reanalysed the 5' RACE reads using MiXCR and keeps one entry per CDR3 protein. The repertoire holds fewer than 2,000,000 distinct CDR3 sequences, 35% to 50% seen once, with 23% in the top ten. Sample: blood. The receptor comes from a human donor in good health.

The chain's CDR3 is CATSDWDRDYGYTF. The CDR3 DNA is TGTGCCACCAGTGATTGGGACAGAGACTATGGCTACACCTTC. V usage is TRBV24-1 and J usage is TRBJ1-2; TRBD1 matches at 7 bases. Germline CDR1 KGHDR, CDR2 SFDVKD. CDR3 length: 14 amino acids. V dropped 2 bases and J dropped 3; count of bases not matched to a gene: 2.